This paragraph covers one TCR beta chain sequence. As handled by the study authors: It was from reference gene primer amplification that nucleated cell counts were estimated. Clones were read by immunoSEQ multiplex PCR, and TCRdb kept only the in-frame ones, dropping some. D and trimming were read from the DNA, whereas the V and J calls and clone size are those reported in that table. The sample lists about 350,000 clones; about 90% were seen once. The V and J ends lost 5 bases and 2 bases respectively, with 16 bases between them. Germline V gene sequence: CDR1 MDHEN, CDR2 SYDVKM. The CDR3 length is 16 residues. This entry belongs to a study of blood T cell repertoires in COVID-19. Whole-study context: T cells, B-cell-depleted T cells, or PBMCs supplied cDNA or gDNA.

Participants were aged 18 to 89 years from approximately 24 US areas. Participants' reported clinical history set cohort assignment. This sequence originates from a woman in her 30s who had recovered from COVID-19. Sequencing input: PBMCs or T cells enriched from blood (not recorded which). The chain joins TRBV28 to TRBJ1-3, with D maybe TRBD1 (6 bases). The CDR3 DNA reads TGTGCCAGCAGTCGAGAGACAGGAGCAACTGGAAACACCATATATTTT. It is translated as CASSRETGATGNTIYF.